The clone carrying this T cell receptor (beta chain) was detected a few times. The antigen remains undetermined. The CDR3 covers 15 residues. V shed 0 bases, J shed 10 bases, and the junction held 7 bases outside the gene matches. Germline V lookup: CDR1 SQVTM, CDR2 ANQGSEA. Diagnosis relied on clinical symptoms, serum thyroxine and TRAb, thyroid ultrasound and orbital computed tomography. From RNA transcripts, TCR beta CDR3 regions were amplified. The HTBI primer set drove a first-round RT-PCR of the TCR CDR3. TCRdb reprocessed the multiplex PCR reads with MiXCR, giving one entry per CDR3 protein. This repertoire shows hundreds of thousands of distinct CDR3 sequences, approximately 15% found once; its top ten account for around 13%. This record belongs to a study of T cells in Graves' hyperthyroidism and ophthalmopathy. Study-wide context: At initial diagnosis, before any treatment had begun, peripheral blood was obtained. Study-wide points: In blood, most of the thyroid clonotypes expanded above 0.001 were also present. Onset of ophthalmopathy came a median approximately 6.5 months after the model predicted it.

The specimen sequenced was blood. The TCR comes from a woman in her 40s with Graves' hyperthyroidism. This chain uses TRBV29-1 with TRBJ1-6; 9 nucleotides agree with TRBD1. As DNA, the CDR3 is TGCAGCGTTGAAGATCGTACAGGGGGCAGGTCACCCCTCCACTTT. Its translation: CSVEDRTGGRSPLHF.